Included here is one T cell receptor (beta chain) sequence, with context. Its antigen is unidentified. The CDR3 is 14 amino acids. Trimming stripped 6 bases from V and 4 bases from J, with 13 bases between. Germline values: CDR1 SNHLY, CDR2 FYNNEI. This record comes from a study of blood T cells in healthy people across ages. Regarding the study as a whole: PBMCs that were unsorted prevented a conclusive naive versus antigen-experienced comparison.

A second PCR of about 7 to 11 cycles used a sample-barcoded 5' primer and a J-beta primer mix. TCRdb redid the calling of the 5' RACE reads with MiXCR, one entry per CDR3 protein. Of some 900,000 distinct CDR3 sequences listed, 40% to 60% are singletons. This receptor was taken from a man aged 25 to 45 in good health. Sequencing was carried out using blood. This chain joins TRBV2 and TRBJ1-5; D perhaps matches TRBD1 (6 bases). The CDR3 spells CASRGTGMNQPQHF. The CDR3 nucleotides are TGTGCCAGCAGAGGTACAGGGATGAATCAGCCCCAGCATTTT.